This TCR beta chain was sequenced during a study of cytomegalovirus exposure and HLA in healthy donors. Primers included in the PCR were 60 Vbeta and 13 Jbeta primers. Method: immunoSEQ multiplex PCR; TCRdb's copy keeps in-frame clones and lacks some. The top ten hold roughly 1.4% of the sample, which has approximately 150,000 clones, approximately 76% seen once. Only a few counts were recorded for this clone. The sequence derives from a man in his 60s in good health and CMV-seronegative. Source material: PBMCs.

The CDR3 DNA sequence: TGTGCCAGCAGGCCGGGACAGGGTCTAAGCGGCTACACCTTC. This translates into CASRPGQGLSGYTF. The chain joins TRBV28 to TRBJ1-2; 9 nucleotides line up with TRBD1. With V trimmed by 6 bases and J by 8 bases, 10 bases remained unmatched. The CDR3 sequence is 14 residues long. Germline values: CDR1 MDHEN, CDR2 SYDVKM.